This passage covers 23 T cell receptor beta chains from one sample sequenced in a study of T cell repertoires in ileal Crohn's disease. Method: immunoSEQ multiplex PCR; TCRdb's copy keeps in-frame clones and lacks some. The data show about 14,000 clones, around three quarters seen once. Source material: ileal tissue. Receptors originate from an adult with Crohn's disease.

This CDR3 reads CASSATSQGFGELFF. In DNA form, the CDR3 reads TGCGCCAGCAGCGCTACCTCTCAGGGGTTCGGGGAGCTGTTTTTT. The chain joins TRBV5-1 to TRBJ2-2; TRBD1 might be the D (6 bases). CDR3 length: 15 residues. Trimming cost V 4 bases and J 7 bases, with 17 bases left between them. From germline, CDR1 is SGHRS and CDR2 YFSETQ.

CDR3 DNA: TGTGCCAGTAGTATAGACGGATCTACCTATGGCTACACCTTC. It specifies CASSIDGSTYGYTF. The V call is TRBV19, the J call TRBJ1-2, with unresolved D. CDR3 size: 14 residues. V was cut by 0 bases and J by 4 bases, with 9 bases left in between. Germline V CDR1 and CDR2: LNHDA, SQIVND (reference sequence).

By its share, this clone is medium-sized (0.01 to 0.1%). The CDR3 spells CASSISRTTGELFF. The CDR3 bases are TGTGCCAGTAGTATATCGAGGACGACCGGGGAGCTGTTTTTT. The V gene is TRBV19, the J gene TRBJ2-2; no clear D gene. Germline CDR1 and CDR2: LNHDA and SQIVND (reference sequence). Deletions cut 2 bases from V and 5 bases from J, with 9 bases between. This CDR3 region has 14 residues.

The chain is built from TRBV18 and TRBJ2-1, with TRBD2 matching over 11 bases. The V gene end was trimmed by 6 bases and the J gene end by 4 bases; junction bases not matched to a gene: 11. The CDR3 contains 17 residues. The germline CDR1 and CDR2 sequences are KGHSH and LQKENI. This chain's CDR3 is CASSPRGLAEIYNEQFF. The CDR3 DNA sequence: TGTGCCAGCTCTCCCCGGGGACTAGCGGAAATATACAATGAGCAGTTCTTC.

The chain combines TRBV2 with TRBJ2-3, with D tentatively TRBD1 or TRBD2 (5 bases each). The V end was cut by 2 bases, the J end by 2 bases, with 11 bases between. The CDR3 loop spans 15 amino acids. The germline V gene encodes CDR1 SNHLY and CDR2 FYNNEI. CDR3 residues: CASSEQGESTDTQYF. The CDR3 DNA follows: TGTGCCAGCAGTGAACAGGGAGAGTCCACAGATACGCAGTATTTT. Full variable domain (missing parts from reference TRBV2 and TRBJ2-3): EPEVTQTPSHQVTQMGQEVILRCVPISNHLYFYWYRQILGQKVEFLVSFYNNEISEKSEIFDDQFSVERPDGSNFTLKIRSTKLEDSAMYFCASSEQGESTDTQYFGPGTRLTVL.

V gene TRBV7-2 combines with J gene TRBJ1-2; unclear D gene. Germline V lookup: CDR1 SGHTA, CDR2 FQGNSA. The CDR3 is 13 residues long. The V and J ends lost 4 bases and 8 bases respectively, with 14 bases between them. CDR3 coding DNA: TGTGCCAGCAGCTCATTCGGGCTGGAAGGCTACACCTTC. Its translation: CASSSFGLEGYTF.

CDR3 in amino acids: CASSSNYGYTF. The CDR3 DNA follows: TGTGCCAGCTCGTCTAACTATGGCTACACCTTC. The chain couples TRBV2 to TRBJ1-2; no definite D call. Trimming removed 8 bases at V and 0 bases at J, with 4 bases between. Per germline, CDR1 SNHLY and CDR2 FYNNEI. The CDR3 has 11 amino acids.

This rearrangement joins TRBV11-2 to TRBJ2-5; no firm D call. V was shortened by 3 bases and J by 2 bases, with 7 bases between the two germline ends. Germline V gene lookup returns CDR1 SGHAT and CDR2 FQNNGV. This CDR3 spans 13 amino acids. CDR3 amino acids: CASSFGLQETQYF. CDR3 coding DNA: TGTGCCAGCAGCTTTGGGTTACAAGAGACCCAGTACTTC.

The V gene is TRBV5-4, the J gene TRBJ2-5; the match to TRBD1 covers 9 bases. V shed 2 bases and J 1 base; nucleotides not matched to a gene: 0. CDR3 length: 14 residues. The germline gives CDR1 SGHNT, CDR2 YYREEE (reference sequence). CDR3 loop: CASSLQGAQETQYF. In DNA form, the CDR3 reads TGTGCCAGCAGCTTACAGGGGGCCCAAGAGACCCAGTACTTC.

This sequence joins TRBV27 and TRBJ1-2, with TRBD1 as a possible D gene (5 bases). Deletions cut 5 bases from V and 4 bases from J, with 11 bases between. CDR3 length: 13 amino acids. Germline V gives CDR1 MNHEY, CDR2 SMNVEV (reference sequence). Written as DNA, the CDR3 is TGTGCCAGCAGTCTGACAGCTACCTATGGCTACACCTTC. It is translated as CASSLTATYGYTF.

The V call is TRBV5-1, the J call TRBJ2-3, with a possible D match to TRBD1 (6 bases). The CDR3 totals 15 residues. V lost 0 bases and J 3 bases, leaving 11 bases between the germline ends. CDR1 and CDR2 (germline): SGHRS, YFSETQ. Written as DNA, the CDR3 is TGCGCCAGCAGCTTGGCCGGGCAGGGGACAGATACGCAGTATTTT. Residues: CASSLAGQGTDTQYF.

This clone was seen only a few times. This chain uses TRBV20-1 with TRBJ1-2; D call uncertain. The CDR3 totals 11 residues. Germline V lookup: CDR1 DFQATT, CDR2 SNEGSKA (reference sequence). V was cut by 6 bases and J by 4 bases, with 9 bases left in between. This chain's CDR3 is CSALKGYGYTF. The CDR3, as DNA: TGCAGTGCCCTCAAGGGCTATGGCTACACCTTC.

A few counts support this clone. V gene TRBV5-4 combines with J gene TRBJ2-1; the D gene is possibly TRBD2 (6 bases). This CDR3 has 11 residues. Between the trimmed V and J ends, which lost 9 bases and 5 bases, there was a span of 9 bases. Germline assignment: CDR1 SGHNT and CDR2 YYREEE (reference sequence). The CDR3 DNA follows: TGTGCCACCGGGGGAAACAATGAGCAGTTCTTC. Protein sequence: CATGGNNEQFF. The whole variable domain, remainder taken from reference TRBV5-4 and TRBJ2-1, is ETGVTQSPTHLIKTRGQQVTLRCSSQSGHNTVSWYQQALGQGPQFIFQYYREEENGRGNFPPRFSGLQFPNYSSELNVNALELDDSALYLCATGGNNEQFFGPGTRLTVL.

This chain links TRBV7-9 with TRBJ2-7, with 9 bases lining up with TRBD1. Looked up from germline, CDR1 is SEHNR and CDR2 is FQNEAQ (reference sequence). With 3 bases clipped from V and 8 bases from J, the junction kept 5 bases outside the gene matches. The length of the CDR3 is 13 residues. The CDR3 region has the DNA TGTGCCAGCAGCTTGGCGGACAGGGGTAAGCAGTACTTC. Protein product: CASSLADRGKQYF.

J is TRBJ2-5 and V is TRBV2, with 8 bases matching TRBD1. CDR3 length equals 13 residues. Unmatched junction bases numbered 3, after V lost 7 bases and J lost 2 bases. Per the germline V gene, CDR1 is SNHLY and CDR2 is FYNNEI. In DNA, the CDR3 is TGTGCCAGCACACGGACAGGGCAAGAGACCCAGTACTTC. Translation gives CASTRTGQETQYF.

This clone was seen just once. The CDR3 DNA reads TGTGCCAGCAGCTTAATGGGACAGGGGGTAAGCACAGATACGCAGTATTTT. It encodes CASSLMGQGVSTDTQYF. The rearrangement uses TRBV7-3 and TRBJ2-3, with 11 nucleotides matching TRBD1. The length of the CDR3 is 17 residues. Germline V gene data show CDR1 as SGHTA and CDR2 as FQGTGA. Unmatched junction bases numbered 3, after V lost 1 base and J lost 0 bases.

This rearrangement joins TRBV7-3 to TRBJ2-2, with TRBD2 as a possible D gene (6 bases). The germline V gene encodes CDR1 SGHTA and CDR2 FQGTGA. The CDR3 totals 18 residues. V dropped 1 base and J dropped 0 bases, with 15 bases sitting between them. In nucleotides, the CDR3 is TGTGCCAGCAGCTTAAGCTTTGGGGTAGCGGCGAACACCGGGGAGCTGTTTTTT. Its protein is CASSLSFGVAANTGELFF.

The chain is built from TRBV7-9 and TRBJ1-1; D gene ambiguous. The ends were cut back, 5 bases at V and 6 bases at J, with 13 bases in the middle. The CDR3 extends over 13 amino acids. Germline-derived CDR1 and CDR2 are SEHNR and FQNEAQ (reference sequence). The CDR3 reads CASSRLEPPEAFF. CDR3 coding DNA: TGTGCCAGCAGCCGACTAGAGCCCCCTGAAGCTTTCTTT.

This clone was detected a few times. The chain is built from TRBV4-1 and TRBJ2-1; maybe TRBD2 (6 bases). The CDR3 has 17 amino acids. V was shortened by 0 bases and J by 10 bases, with 22 bases between the two germline ends. Germline assignment: CDR1 MGHRA and CDR2 YSYEKL. This CDR3 is CASSQDRGGDLTEEQFF. The CDR3 coding sequence is TGCGCCAGCAGCCAAGATCGGGGCGGGGACCTAACCGAGGAGCAGTTCTTC.

DNA of the CDR3: TGTGCCAGCAGCGAAACGGGGTATGAAGCTTTCTTT. Residues: CASSETGYEAFF. The rearrangement links TRBV7-3 to TRBJ1-1, with no clear D. This CDR3 has 12 amino acids. From germline, CDR1 is SGHTA and CDR2 FQGTGA. Trimming pared 5 bases from V and 7 bases from J, leaving 11 bases between.

The chain couples TRBV27 to TRBJ2-3; 9 bases fit TRBD2. Per germline, CDR1 MNHEY and CDR2 SMNVEV (reference sequence). This CDR3 is 15 amino acids long. Germline trimming cut 3 bases from V and 1 base from J; bases unmatched to any gene: 2. This CDR3 reads CASSLKRGGTDTQYF. The CDR3 nucleotides are TGTGCCAGCAGTTTGAAGCGGGGGGGCACAGATACGCAGTATTTT.

V usage is TRBV7-8 and J usage is TRBJ1-6; D is perhaps TRBD1 (6 bases). Germline V CDR1 and CDR2: SGHVS, FQNEAQ. V dropped 2 bases and J dropped 7 bases, with 12 bases sitting between them. This CDR3 is 15 amino acids long. CDR3 DNA sequence: TGTGCCAGCAGCTTACCGGGGGCTTGGAATTCACCCCTCCACTTT. Translation: CASSLPGAWNSPLHF.

J is TRBJ1-6 and V is TRBV15; possible D gene TRBD1, 6 bases. The CDR3 length is 14 residues. Trimming stripped 5 bases from V and 7 bases from J, with 12 bases between. The germline CDR1 and CDR2 sequences are LNHNV and YYDKDF (reference sequence). Here the CDR3 reads CATSLGTTNSPLHF. CDR3 in DNA: TGTGCCACCAGCCTCGGGACAACAAATTCACCCCTCCACTTT.